This T cell receptor beta chain was captured by sequencing in a study of cytomegalovirus exposure and HLA in healthy donors. Findings and caveats of the study: Overall, 164 TCR beta chains were annotated as cytomegalovirus-associated. In terms of immune exposure information, only CMV serostatus was available. A later analysis found TCR association rates differed by HLA locus, highest for DRB1 and lowest for HLA-C. Earlier analysis yielded a pattern in which most TCR beta V segments were productive about 90% or about 30% of the time.

Germline trimming cut 9 bases from V and 3 bases from J; bases unmatched to any gene: 8. This CDR3 region has 15 residues. Germline values: CDR1 MNHNS, CDR2 SASEGT. PCR used 60 Vbeta primers and 13 Jbeta primers. The table came from immunoSEQ multiplex PCR; TCRdb's copy has only in-frame clones and leaves some out. Among 100,000 to 150,000 clones listed, 17% were seen once. A note on this clone: The antigen is not known.

This clonotype originated in a female donor in good health and CMV-seropositive. The V call is TRBV6-1, the J call TRBJ1-4; 9 bases are a match to TRBD1. Sequencing input: PBMCs. CDR3 nucleotide sequence: TGTGCCAGTAACTACAGGGGGCGGGCTAATGAAAAACTGTTTTTT. Its translation is CASNYRGRANEKLFF.